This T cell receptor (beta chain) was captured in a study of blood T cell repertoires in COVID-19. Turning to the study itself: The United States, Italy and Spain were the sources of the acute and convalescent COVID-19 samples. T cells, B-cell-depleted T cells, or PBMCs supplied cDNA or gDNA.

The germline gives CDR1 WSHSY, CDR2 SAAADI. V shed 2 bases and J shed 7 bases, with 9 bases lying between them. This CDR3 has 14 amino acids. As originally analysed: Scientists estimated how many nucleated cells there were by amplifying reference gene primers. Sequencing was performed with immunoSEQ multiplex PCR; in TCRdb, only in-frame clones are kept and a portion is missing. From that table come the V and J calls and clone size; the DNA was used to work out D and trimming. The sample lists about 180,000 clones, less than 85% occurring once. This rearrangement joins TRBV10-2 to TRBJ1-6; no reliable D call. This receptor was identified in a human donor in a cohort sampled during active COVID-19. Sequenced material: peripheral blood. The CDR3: CASSEGADNSPLHF. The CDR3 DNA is TGCGCCAGCAGTGAGGGAGCAGACAATTCACCCCTCCACTTT.